These 5 T cell receptor beta chains were all obtained from the same sample, sequenced in a study of blood T cells in healthy people across ages. With a J-beta primer mix and a sample-barcoded 5' primer, a second PCR ran roughly 6 to 11 cycles. TCRdb reanalysed the 5' RACE reads using MiXCR and keeps one entry per CDR3 protein. The sample has about 780,000 distinct CDR3 sequences, 62% seen once. Sequenced material: blood. These receptors all stem from a young man in good health.

The V gene is TRBV29-1, the J gene TRBJ1-5, with 7 bases matching TRBD1. With V trimmed by 6 bases and J by 3 bases, 5 bases remained unmatched. Germline V gives CDR1 SQVTM, CDR2 ANQGSEA. The length of the CDR3 is 13 residues. CDR3 DNA: TGCAGCGTCCAGGGGGGAAACAATCAGCCCCAGCATTTT. Translation: CSVQGGNNQPQHF. Based on the CDR3 plus reference TRBV29-1 and TRBJ1-5, the full variable domain is SAVISQKPSRDICQRGTSLTIQCQVDSQVTMMFWYRQQPGQSLTLIATANQGSEATYESGFVIDKFPISRPNLTFSTLTVSNMSPEDSSIYLCSVQGGNNQPQHFGDGTRLSIL.

This clonotype was seen more than once but under ten times. CDR3 DNA sequence: TGTGCCAGCATCCACACGGGAGAGCAGTTCTTC. Encoded protein: CASIHTGEQFF. The chain employs TRBV7-9 and TRBJ2-1, with a possible D match to TRBD2 (5 bases). This CDR3 region has 11 residues. Germline V gene sequence: CDR1 SEHNR, CDR2 FQNEAQ (reference sequence). Trimming shortened V by 7 bases and J by 10 bases, and 11 bases separated the two germline ends. Filled out from reference TRBV7-9 and TRBJ2-1, the complete variable domain reads DTGVSQNPRHKITKRGQNVTFRCDPISEHNRLYWYRQTLGQGPEFLTYFQNEAQLEKSRLLSDRFSAERPKGSFSTLEIQRTEQGDSAMYLCASIHTGEQFFGPGTRLTVL.

This chain uses TRBV6-5 with TRBJ2-7; TRBD1 agrees at 7 bases. The assigned J gene may be wrong: the sequence end matches TRBJ2-5 better. CDR3 length: 15 amino acids. The V gene's germline CDR1 is MNHEY and CDR2 SVGAGI. CDR3 in amino acids: CASSFSTGVLETQYF. The DNA of the CDR3 is TGTGCCAGCAGTTTCTCCACAGGGGTTTTGGAGACCCAGTACTTC.

This clonotype was recorded a few times. CDR3 nucleotide sequence: TGTGCCAGCAGCTCCGGGACGCCGGATTCCTACGAGCAGTACTTC. Its protein product is CASSSGTPDSYEQYF. This chain connects TRBV7-8 to TRBJ2-7; D is possibly TRBD1 or TRBD2 (5 bases each). V was clipped by 4 bases and J by 1 base, with 14 bases between them. The CDR3 totals 15 residues. Germline V CDR1 and CDR2: SGHVS, FQNEAQ.

This sequence joins TRBV5-1 and TRBJ2-5; possible D gene TRBD1, 6 bases. Trimming shortened V by 3 bases and J by 3 bases, and 15 bases separated the two germline ends. This CDR3 spans 15 amino acids. CDR1 and CDR2 (germline): SGHRS, YFSETQ. The CDR3, as DNA: TGCGCCAGCAGCTCCCGGGACATCTCTAAAGAGACCCAGTACTTC. Its translation is CASSSRDISKETQYF.